The T cell receptor beta chain under discussion was sequenced for a study of cytomegalovirus exposure and HLA in healthy donors (dated by TCRdb to the late 2010s). About the full investigation: An earlier analysis of fewer than 750 of the donors reported 250 to 300 Gb of sequence data and 117 million unique TCR beta sequences obtained from 180 million or so T cells. An early release that covered approximately 600 HLA-typed donors contained about 290 gigabases of sequencing data and tens of millions of unique TCR sequences. The genetic ancestry cluster associated with self-reported Caucasian donors included 65% to 90% of the roughly 360 genotyped donors. The aim of the study was to test whether cataloging public T cell receptors could identify signatures of past pathogen exposure. Using immunosequencing, the study profiled T cell repertoires from some 670 subjects and related those repertoires to cytomegalovirus serostatus. Along with the approximately 700-subject first cohort, a separate validation cohort of approximately 110 different subjects was used. To predict cytomegalovirus infection status, the study brought together high-throughput TCR immunosequencing, statistical association of individual TCRs with disease status, and machine learning. A later analysis re-examined previously published TCR beta repertoires from 610 or so donors and added high-resolution HLA genotyping to investigate patterns of TCR occurrence. In the later analysis, no new phenotypic data were used to find candidate immune exposures; instead, reliance was placed on TCR beta sequences and their occurrence across donors. An earlier analysis of about 620 of the donors applied high-throughput TCR beta sequencing to assess whether each TCR beta V gene segment acted as functional or pseudogenic. Alongside the repertoire data, information on donor age, sex, ethnicity and CMV serostatus was compiled. A later genetic analysis took genome-wide SNP genotypes for about 55% of the 666 donors and used that subset as a discovery cohort. Every repertoire in the discovery cohort had been generated on one and the same sequencing platform. Class I and class II HLA loci were covered by the typing at four-digit resolution. The number of donors typed differed by locus, with about 629-630 for A, B, C, DRB1 and DQB1, around 520 for DQA1, 606 for DPA1, and approximately 470 for DPB1. Because of strong linkage in the cohort, four to six DR-DQ haplotypes were treated as single units for association and clustering. Across some 400 genotyped donors of the cohort, an average of 235,054 unique TCR beta nucleotide sequences per donor were sequenced, and roughly a sixth of those sequences were non-productive.

A distance of 20 bases separates the germline ends of V and J, which lose 4 bases and 4 bases respectively. The CDR3 starts with the cysteine, ends with the phenylalanine, and has 17 residues. The sequence is cut down to CDR3 DNA, 51 bases in frame from base 1. From the germline V gene, CDR1 is MDHEN and CDR2 is SYDVKM. Overall study results and their limits: The study listed 170 or so TCR beta chains as associated with cytomegalovirus. The classifier was reported to diagnose cytomegalovirus status with high specificity and sensitivity in both the original and validation cohorts. Three of the identified cytomegalovirus-associated TCR beta chains were confirmed in vitro to be specific for cytomegalovirus antigens. Correlated functional status among segregating V segments might reflect linkage disequilibrium, but an unknown experimental factor could not be ruled out. Most TCR sequences were seen in very few donors, while some public TCRs were found in many individuals. A group of highly shared sequence variants was considered likely to be a technical artifact of the sequencing pipeline. Strong co-occurrence of HLA alleles, especially DR and DQ, made assigning TCR associations to individual alleles difficult. In a later analysis, several top co-occurrence clusters were reported to appear linked to parvovirus B19, influenza, CMV and Epstein-Barr virus. At a false discovery rate of 0.05, a later analysis linked around 17,000 TCR beta sequences to specific HLA alleles. In a later genetic analysis, fewer N-insertions in productive TCRs were reported among donors in an Asian-associated ancestry cluster than the approximately 670-donor mean. A further reported finding was that TCR beta sequences accurately predicted the HLA-A and HLA-B alleles for most subjects in the first cohort. In an earlier analysis of roughly 560 of the donors, most TCR beta V segments were observed in productive rearrangements about 87% or about 30% of the time, broadly matching IMGT annotations. Presence/absence analyses assumed roughly uniform sequencing depth across donors, an assumption that may not hold. Because counts were too low, about 18 rarely observed V segments, including chromosome 9 orphons, were left out of the earlier analysis of 587 of the donors. This cohort had only TCR beta chains sequenced, and the lack of alpha or paired-chain data limited which features could be detected. In a later analysis, HLA-associated TCR beta chains showed more clonal expansion and lower generation probabilities than non-associated chains that were equally common. It was suggested by the authors that the approach could potentially be generalized to other disease states and immunological phenotypes. Some IMGT-functional V segments, including TRBV6-2 and TRBV6-3, could not be told apart with the 87-base-pair reads, so those segments were excluded. A later analysis found that TCR association rates varied across HLA loci, with DRB1 alleles showing the most associated TCRs and HLA-C alleles the fewest. A later genetic analysis associated a missense DCLRE1C variant with V-gene and J-gene trimming of TCR beta chains, and an independent cohort replicated the association. Because some donors lacked HLA typing at each locus, the association tests relied only on the typed subset. A later analysis found that most CMV-associated TCR beta chains appeared HLA-restricted, with HLA associations seemingly driven largely by CMV exposure. The only immune exposure information available for the cohort was CMV serostatus.

With respect to this clone: The target of this receptor is not known. No base qualities exist here, and no much larger clone lies one base off it.

The cohort comprised several hundred healthy bone marrow donors. At the time of sampling, all cohort members were nominally healthy, though unrecorded immune exposures were likely present. The donor tested CMV seronegative and was one of the 352 seronegative cohort members. Each donor provided a peripheral blood sample, and peripheral blood mononuclear cells were used for TCR beta sequencing. Genomic DNA was extracted from the blood cell samples with the Qiagen DNeasy Blood Extraction Kit. Library creation used the immunoSEQ multiplex PCR assay. A mixture of 60 forward primers for TCR Vbeta segments and 13 reverse primers for TCR Jbeta segments was used in the multiplex PCR. The CDR3 region of rearranged TCR beta genes was amplified from genomic DNA with a multiplex PCR assay. On the Illumina HiSeq System, the amplified TCR beta libraries were sequenced as 87-base-pair reads. In the source study's methods: A later analysis tallied tens of millions of unique TCR beta chains across the 666 repertoires, and approximately 9.9 million of those chains were shared by two or more donors. Raw reads were error-corrected and collapsed into unique sequences by a nearest-neighbor algorithm in which closely related sequences were merged to remove PCR and sequencing errors. To assign V, D and J gene segments, CDR3 sequences were aligned to IMGT reference sequences. For a sequence to be retained, at least a six-nucleotide match to both a V gene segment and a J gene segment was required. Rearrangements were called productive when the CDR3 lacked stop codons and stayed in frame with V and J; all others were non-productive. Following IMGT convention, CDR3 was defined as the stretch from the second conserved V-encoded cysteine to the conserved J-encoded phenylalanine. The earlier analysis of about 570 of the donors excluded any sequence lacking an unambiguous match to a single V gene segment. An earlier analysis of 550 to 650 of the donors classified V segments as functional when productive rearrangements were above 56.7% and as segregating when the standard deviation between donors was above 5%. To diagnose cytomegalovirus status from the catalog of TCR beta chain sequences, a statistical classification framework was built. In a later analysis, V and J genes were assigned by comparing TCR nucleotide sequences against IMGT/GENE-DB human TR gene sequences. Using the TCRdist pipeline, a later analysis assigned CDR3 sequences along with most-parsimonious VDJ recombination scenarios. In a later analysis, every TCR beta chain was defined by the combination of its CDR3 amino acid sequence and its V-gene family, and reads without a unique V-gene family were dropped. In a later analysis, approximately 640 highly shared, low-generation-probability nucleotide sequences were removed to address suspected cross-contamination and a sequencing artifact. In a later analysis, a clonal expansion index was calculated for each public chain from normalized within-repertoire ranks of inferred template counts. Generation probabilities in a later analysis came from a VDJ recombination model fitted to out-of-frame rearrangements, and those results were checked against IGoR. A later analysis scored TCR-TCR, TCR-HLA and TCR-CMV co-occurrence with hypergeometric tests, applying a repertoire-size bias correction to TCR pairs. A later analysis estimated false discovery rates by permuting HLA or CMV assignments 20 times. In a later analysis, co-occurring TCRs were grouped using DBSCAN, and TCRdist sequence similarity was added for clustering within HLA-allele-positive subsets. Repertoires with fewer than 30,000 or more than 120,000 public chains, plus five repertoires with anomalous nucleotide sharing, were excluded from co-occurrence clustering. The source is immuneACCESS, and TCRdb retained only in-frame sequences with V and J called. Part of the clones is not carried over; for the studies checked, unresolved V genes explain less than half of this, and the remainder is unexplained. V, J and clone size were drawn from that table, and D and trimming were deduced from the DNA. The sample records 55,000 to 80,000 clones, 65% to 70% of which are singletons. Around 1.9% of the sample is taken by the ten largest.

Material: PBMCs. This clonotype was sampled from a woman in her thirties in good health and CMV-seronegative. The chain is encoded by TRBV28 joined to TRBJ2-1; TRBD1 could be the D gene, as 6 bases match. Read as DNA, the sequence is TGTGCCAGCAGTTCCCGTGGGGGCAGGGCGTTTTACAATGAGCAGTTCTTC. This gives the protein CASSSRGGRAFYNEQFF. When the CDR3 is completed using the reference TRBV28 and TRBJ2-1 genes on either side, the full variable domain is DVKVTQSSRYLVKRTGEKVFLECVQDMDHENMFWYRQDPGLGLRLIYFSYDVKMKEKGDIPEGYSVSREKKERFSLILESASTNQTSMYLCASSSRGGRAFYNEQFFGPGTRLTVL.